Listed below are T cell receptor beta chains from one sample, sequenced in a study of T cells in Graves' hyperthyroidism and ophthalmopathy. TCRdb processed the multiplex PCR reads anew with MiXCR; each CDR3 protein has one entry. The table shows roughly 840,000 distinct CDR3 sequences, with 35% to 45% occurring only once. Sample: blood. The receptor set was obtained from a man younger than 35 with Graves' hyperthyroidism. The CDR3 runs from the conserved cysteine through the conserved F or W. The D gene is left open where the match is weak. Expanded clones get a size class; other rows say once, few or many, or leave the size out.

D	size	J	V	CDR3	DNA
-	-	TRBJ1-1	TRBV6-5	CASRTPGSGTEAFF	TGTGCCAGCAGAACTCCGGGTTCTGGCACTGAAGCTTTCTTT
-	-	TRBJ2-5	TRBV12-3/TRBV12-4	CASRLLGAFETQYF	TGTGCCAGCAGGCTCCTTGGAGCTTTCGAGACCCAGTACTTC
TRBD1	many	TRBJ1-4	TRBV9	CASSELGQGDEKLFF	TGTGCCAGCAGCGAGTTGGGACAGGGTGACGAAAAACTGTTTTTT
-	-	TRBJ2-2	TRBV29-1	CSVDGEELFF	TGCAGCGTTGATGGGGAGGAGCTGTTTTTT
-	-	TRBJ2-5	TRBV10-3	CAISPGSQETQYF	TGTGCCATCAGCCCCGGGAGTCAAGAGACCCAGTACTTC
-	few	TRBJ1-1	TRBV20-1	CSARLQGTEAFF	TGCAGTGCTAGGCTTCAGGGCACTGAAGCTTTCTTT
-	many	TRBJ1-6	TRBV20-1	CSASPSPLHF	TGCAGTGCTAGTCCCTCACCCCTCCACTTT
-	-	TRBJ2-7	TRBV6-1	CASSGVRSYEQYF	TGTGCCAGCTCCGGCGTACGATCCTACGAGCAGTACTTC
TRBD2	-	TRBJ2-3	TRBV6-2/TRBV6-3	CASSRWTSGSTDTQYF	TGTGCCAGCAGCCGTTGGACTAGCGGGAGCACAGATACGCAGTATTTT
TRBD1	many	TRBJ1-5	TRBV20-1	CSASRQGNGQPQHF	TGCAGTGCTAGCAGACAGGGCAATGGTCAGCCCCAGCATTTT
-	few	TRBJ2-7	TRBV29-1	CSVERPGEQYF	TGCAGCGTTGAAAGGCCTGGCGAGCAGTACTTC